These 25 T cell receptor beta chains were sequenced from one sample in a study of blood T cell repertoires in COVID-19. Here immunoSEQ multiplex PCR was the method, and the copy in TCRdb shows in-frame clones only, minus some. The table lists around 200,000 clones, roughly 89% of them singletons. Sample: peripheral blood. These receptors came from a man aged 40-50 years with acute or convalescent COVID-19.

In regard to this clone: This CDR3 is also generated by other DNA sequences in the sample. The chain joins TRBV18 to TRBJ2-7; 10 bases are a match to TRBD2. With V trimmed by 6 bases and J by 3 bases, 5 bases remained unmatched. This CDR3 region has 14 residues. The germline gives CDR1 KGHSH, CDR2 LQKENI. The CDR3 DNA reads TGTGCCAGCTCTCTAGCGGGGGCCCTCTACGAGCAGTACTTC. Protein product: CASSLAGALYEQYF. Using reference TRBV18 and TRBJ2-7 for the parts outside the CDR3, the full variable domain is NAGVMQNPRHLVRRRGQEARLRCSPMKGHSHVYWYRQLPEEGLKFMVYLQKENIIDESGMPKERFSAEFPKEGPSILRIQQVVRGDSAAYFCASSLAGALYEQYFGPGTRLTVT.

The V and J genes are TRBV28 and TRBJ1-2, with 11 bases lining up with TRBD1. Per germline, CDR1 MDHEN and CDR2 SYDVKM. The CDR3 spans 14 residues. V lost 6 bases to trimming and J lost 9 bases; unmatched junction nucleotides: 9. CDR3 protein: CASSSGQGVSRYTF. The CDR3 coding sequence is TGTGCCAGCAGCTCGGGACAGGGGGTCTCGCGCTACACCTTC.

This chain joins TRBV5-8 and TRBJ1-1; tentatively, D is TRBD1 (6 bases). Between the trimmed V and J ends, which lost 4 bases and 5 bases, there was a span of 15 bases. The length of the CDR3 is 14 residues. Per the germline V gene, CDR1 is SGHTS and CDR2 is YDEGEE. For the CDR3, the DNA is TGTGCCAGCAGCCTACCACAGGGAGGGACTGAAGCTTTCTTT. Protein sequence: CASSLPQGGTEAFF.

About this clone itself: This sample includes further DNA sequences coding for the same CDR3. The chain combines TRBV6-5 with TRBJ2-7, with 7 bases matching TRBD1. The CDR3 loop spans 15 amino acids. The germline V gene encodes CDR1 MNHEY and CDR2 SVGAGI. V was pared by 0 bases and J by 0 bases, with 2 bases of the junction left unmatched. CDR3 region: CASSYSRDSSYEQYF. CDR3 nucleotides: TGTGCCAGCAGTTACTCGAGGGACAGCTCCTACGAGCAGTACTTC.

This sequence joins TRBV7-9 and TRBJ1-2, with 9 bases aligning to TRBD1. There are 15 residues in the CDR3. V shed 4 bases and J 8 bases; nucleotides not matched to a gene: 11. CDR1 is SEHNR and CDR2 is FQNEAQ in the germline V gene (reference sequence). CDR3 bases: TGTGCCAGCAGCTCCATATCACGGACAGGGGACGGCTACACCTTC. It is translated as CASSSISRTGDGYTF.

J is TRBJ1-1 and V is TRBV18, with a weak D call TRBD1 (6 bases). Trimming pared 1 base from V and 8 bases from J, leaving 11 bases between. The germline V gene encodes CDR1 KGHSH and CDR2 LQKENI. CDR3 length: 13 residues. CDR3 sequence reads: CASSPQRGAEAFF. In nucleotides, the CDR3 is TGTGCCAGCTCACCACAACGGGGGGCCGAAGCTTTCTTT.

J is TRBJ1-2 and V is TRBV18; D not certain. This CDR3 region has 19 residues. Trimming left V 3 bases short and J 0 bases short, with 23 bases between. CDR1 is KGHSH and CDR2 is LQKENI in the germline V gene. CDR3 region: CASSPLLNSFQRTNYGYTF. In DNA form, the CDR3 reads TGTGCCAGCTCACCCTTACTTAACAGTTTCCAAAGAACTAACTATGGCTACACCTTC.

This rearrangement joins TRBV6-5 to TRBJ1-1, with D hard to call. This CDR3 region has 14 residues. V was pared by 4 bases and J by 6 bases, with 15 bases between. Germline CDR1 and CDR2: MNHEY and SVGAGI. CDR3 sequence: CASSSQNLPAEAFF. DNA for the CDR3: TGTGCCAGCAGTTCCCAAAACCTCCCAGCTGAAGCTTTCTTT.

The CDR3 sequence: CASSPPWTDSGNTIYF. As DNA, the CDR3 is TGTGCCAGCAGCCCACCTTGGACAGACTCTGGAAACACCATATATTTT. The chain recombines TRBV7-8 with TRBJ1-3; tentatively, D is TRBD1 (6 bases). V was trimmed by 5 bases and J by 0 bases, leaving 14 bases between them. The germline V gene encodes CDR1 SGHVS and CDR2 FQNEAQ. The CDR3 has 16 amino acids.

This chain uses TRBV30 with TRBJ1-2, with TRBD1 matching 7 bases. CDR1 GTSNPN and CDR2 SVGIG come from the germline V gene (reference sequence). The trim removed 3 bases at V and 8 bases at J, leaving 9 bases unmatched. The CDR3 totals 13 residues. The CDR3 nucleotides are TGTGCCTGGAGCCACGAAGGGGGCCAAGGCTACACCTTC. It encodes CAWSHEGGQGYTF.

The V call is TRBV28, the J call TRBJ2-2, with 13 bases lining up with TRBD2. Per the germline V gene, CDR1 is MDHEN and CDR2 is SYDVKM. The CDR3 is 17 residues long. After removal of 6 bases from V and 7 bases from J, the junction contained 11 bases not matched to a gene. DNA for the CDR3: TGTGCCAGCAGCTTCTTACTAGCGGGGGGGAATGTCGGGGAGCTGTTTTTT. Residues: CASSFLLAGGNVGELFF.

The chain links TRBV18 to TRBJ1-1; no reliable D call. This CDR3 comprises 14 residues. The V and J ends lost 4 bases and 0 bases respectively, with 9 bases between them. Per germline, CDR1 KGHSH and CDR2 LQKENI. This chain's CDR3 is CASSLLDVNTEAFF. The CDR3 DNA sequence: TGTGCCAGCTCACTGTTAGATGTGAACACTGAAGCTTTCTTT.

The chain recombines TRBV5-4 with TRBJ2-7, with 8 bases lining up with TRBD1. V lost 4 bases, J lost 7 bases, and 10 bases stayed unmatched. The CDR3 is 14 residues long. Germline V gives CDR1 SGHNT, CDR2 YYREEE (reference sequence). The CDR3 DNA reads TGTGCCAGCAGCCCAGGACAGGGAGGAGGGGAGCAGTACTTC. Translated: CASSPGQGGGEQYF. Filled out from reference TRBV5-4 and TRBJ2-7, the complete variable domain reads ETGVTQSPTHLIKTRGQQVTLRCSSQSGHNTVSWYQQALGQGPQFIFQYYREEENGRGNFPPRFSGLQFPNYSSELNVNALELDDSALYLCASSPGQGGGEQYFGPGTRLTVT.

This chain connects TRBV5-1 to TRBJ1-2; D might be TRBD1 (6 bases). Trimming took off 9 bases at V and 10 bases at J, with 25 bases between the two ends. The length of the CDR3 is 14 residues. The germline CDR1 and CDR2 sequences are SGHRS and YFSETQ. The CDR3 nucleotides are TGCGCCACCAGTGACCCCGGGACAAATGGGTACTACACCTTC. Translating it yields CATSDPGTNGYYTF.

The V call is TRBV7-2, the J call TRBJ2-5, with a weak D call TRBD2 (7 bases). Germline V gene data show CDR1 as SGHTA and CDR2 as FQGNSA. This CDR3 contains 16 residues. V lost 1 base to trimming and J lost 4 bases, with 16 bases between them. The DNA of the CDR3 is TGTGCCAGCAGCTTAGTTGGTGGGGGGGCTGGAGAGACCCAGTACTTC. This codes for CASSLVGGGAGETQYF.

The V gene is TRBV7-2, the J gene TRBJ1-6, with unresolved D. From germline, CDR1 is SGHTA and CDR2 FQGNSA. There are 12 residues in the CDR3. V was cut by 6 bases and J by 13 bases, with 13 bases left in between. CDR3 region: CASRNDLVPLHF. As DNA, the CDR3 is TGTGCCAGCAGGAATGACTTGGTCCCCCTCCACTTT. The whole variable domain, remainder taken from reference TRBV7-2 and TRBJ1-6, is GAGVSQSPSNKVTEKGKDVELRCDPISGHTALYWYRQSLGQGLEFLIYFQGNSAPDKSGLPSDRFSAERTGGSVSTLTIQRTQQEDSAVYLCASRNDLVPLHFGNGTRLTVT.

The CDR3 here is CASRGGTNEKLFF. CDR3 coding DNA: TGTGCCAGCAGGGGGGGAACTAATGAAAAACTGTTTTTT. The J gene is TRBJ1-4, the V gene TRBV7-2, with a weak D call TRBD1 (5 bases). The V and J ends lost 6 bases and 1 base respectively, with 6 bases between them. Germline assignment: CDR1 SGHTA and CDR2 FQGNSA. The CDR3 runs 13 residues.

The genes are TRBV27 and TRBJ1-2, with TRBD1 as a possible D gene (5 bases). CDR3 length: 15 residues. Trimming removed 5 bases at V and 7 bases at J, with 20 bases between. CDR1 is MNHEY and CDR2 is SMNVEV in the germline V gene (reference sequence). For the CDR3, the DNA is TGTGCCAGCAGTCCCGTCGGGGGAGGTATGGGTGGCTACACCTTC. Translating gives CASSPVGGGMGGYTF.

The genes are TRBV5-5 and TRBJ2-7, with TRBD1 identical over 10 bases. V dropped 3 bases and J dropped 7; count of bases not matched to a gene: 10. There are 15 residues in the CDR3. Germline V gene sequence: CDR1 SGHKS, CDR2 YYEKEE (reference sequence). CDR3: CASSWDRGGVEEQYF. The DNA for the CDR3 is TGTGCCAGCAGCTGGGACAGGGGAGGAGTGGAAGAGCAGTACTTC.

This rearrangement joins TRBV19 to TRBJ1-2; maybe TRBD1 (5 bases). This CDR3 is 17 amino acids long. Deletions cut 5 bases from V and 7 bases from J, with 26 bases between. CDR1 and CDR2 (germline): LNHDA, SQIVND (reference sequence). For the CDR3, the DNA is TGTGCCAGTAGTTCCCCACCCCCCGGCAGGGCAAAGGGTGGCTACACCTTC. This translates into CASSSPPPGRAKGGYTF.

V and J are TRBV2 and TRBJ2-5; 12 positions agree with TRBD2. The CDR3 spans 14 residues. V lost 11 bases and J lost 4; bases outside the gene matches: 8. Germline-derived CDR1 and CDR2 are SNHLY and FYNNEI. The CDR3 DNA reads TGTGCCGGGAAGACTAGCGGGGGAACAGAGACCCAGTACTTC. It encodes CAGKTSGGTETQYF. Variable domain in full (rest from reference TRBV2 and TRBJ2-5): EPEVTQTPSHQVTQMGQEVILRCVPISNHLYFYWYRQILGQKVEFLVSFYNNEISEKSEIFDDQFSVERPDGSNFTLKIRSTKLEDSAMYFCAGKTSGGTETQYFGPGTRLLVL.

This clone was seen only once. The J gene is TRBJ1-2, the V gene TRBV6-5, with 8 bases matching TRBD1. CDR1 is MNHEY, CDR2 SVGAGI, per germline. The CDR3 is made up of 14 amino acids. V lost 6 bases to trimming and J lost 4 bases; unmatched junction nucleotides: 7. Here the CDR3 reads CASSWDRLSYGYTF. CDR3 bases: TGTGCCAGCAGCTGGGACAGGCTCTCCTATGGCTACACCTTC.

The genes are TRBV6-6 and TRBJ2-7; 8 positions match TRBD1. The length of the CDR3 is 14 residues. Germline CDR1 and CDR2: MNHNY and SVGAGI (reference sequence). The junction had 6 bases not matched to a gene; V was cut back by 6 bases and J by 2 bases. The CDR3 sequence is CASSQGAQTYEQYF. The CDR3 DNA is TGTGCCAGCAGCCAGGGGGCCCAAACCTACGAGCAGTACTTC.

This sequence joins TRBV5-1 and TRBJ1-2; D gene uncertain. Per the germline V gene, CDR1 is SGHRS and CDR2 is YFSETQ. The CDR3 sequence is 12 residues long. V lost 2 bases, J lost 2 bases, and 4 bases lay in between. The CDR3 spells CASSFENYGYTF. Written as DNA, the CDR3 is TGCGCCAGCAGCTTCGAGAACTATGGCTACACCTTC.

The genes are TRBV6-5 and TRBJ2-7; perhaps TRBD1 as D (5 bases). The germline CDR1 and CDR2 sequences are MNHEY and SVGAGI. V dropped 2 bases and J dropped 3 bases, with 14 bases sitting between them. This CDR3 comprises 15 residues. As DNA, the CDR3 is TGTGCCAGCAGTTACCTGGACACCCCACTCTACGAGCAGTACTTC. Its protein product is CASSYLDTPLYEQYF.